The clone carrying this TCR beta chain was seen once. With V trimmed by 5 bases and J by 6 bases, 12 bases remained unmatched. This CDR3 comprises 16 residues. CDR1 and CDR2 from the germline V gene are LGHNT and FRNRAP. As originally analysed: Nucleated cell number was recorded as an estimate derived from reference gene primer amplification. Assay used: immunoSEQ multiplex PCR; TCRdb lists only in-frame clones, some missing. V, J and clone size are those of that table, while D and trimming were read from the DNA. The sample consists of 90,000 to 150,000 clones, 85% of them appearing once. The sample belongs to a study of blood T cell repertoires in COVID-19. Study context: Whether acute or convalescent, the COVID-19 samples came from the United States, Italy and Spain. Sources were T cells, B-cell-depleted T cells, or PBMCs; the material itself was cDNA or gDNA.

This chain connects TRBV12-5 to TRBJ1-5; 8 positions agree with TRBD1. This receptor was obtained from a man older than 75 with acute or convalescent COVID-19. Material: peripheral blood. For the CDR3, the DNA is TGTGCTAGTGGTCCACCAGGACAGGGTGGTAGTCAGCCCCAGCATTTT. This translates into CASGPPGQGGSQPQHF.